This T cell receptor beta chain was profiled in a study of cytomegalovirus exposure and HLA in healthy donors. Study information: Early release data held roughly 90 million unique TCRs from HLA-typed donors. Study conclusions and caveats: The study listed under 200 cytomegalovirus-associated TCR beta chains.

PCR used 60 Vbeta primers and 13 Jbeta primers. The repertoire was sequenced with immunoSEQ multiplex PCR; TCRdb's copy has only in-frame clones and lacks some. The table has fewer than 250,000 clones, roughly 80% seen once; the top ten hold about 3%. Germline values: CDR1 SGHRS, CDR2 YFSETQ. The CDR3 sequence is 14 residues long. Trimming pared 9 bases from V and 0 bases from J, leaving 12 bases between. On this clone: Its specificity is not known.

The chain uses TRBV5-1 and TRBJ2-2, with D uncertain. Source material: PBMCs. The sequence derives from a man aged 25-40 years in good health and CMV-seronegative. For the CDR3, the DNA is TGCGCCACGTCTTCAGGTTCGAACACCGGGGAGCTGTTTTTT. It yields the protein CATSSGSNTGELFF.